This T cell receptor beta chain is from a study of blood T cell repertoires in COVID-19. Study in general: Sites in the United States, Italy and Spain provided acute and convalescent COVID-19 samples. T cells, B-cell-depleted T cells, or PBMCs provided the cDNA or gDNA that served as material.

CDR1 is LNHNV and CDR2 is YYDKDF in the germline V gene (reference sequence). The CDR3 loop spans 16 amino acids. The V end was cut by 0 bases, the J end by 0 bases, with 11 bases between. Those who participated ranged in age from about 18 to 89 years and resided in about two dozen US areas. Two negative PCRs, clearance, or symptom resolution were required of recovered Cohort 3 donors. The repertoire was sequenced with immunoSEQ multiplex PCR; TCRdb's copy has only in-frame clones and lacks some. Of 240,000 or so clones listed, roughly 86% were seen once; the top ten hold 2% to 2.5%. The sequence was obtained from a woman in her forties or fifties who had recovered from COVID-19. The specimen sequenced was PBMCs or T cells enriched from blood (not recorded which). The V and J genes are TRBV15 and TRBJ1-1, with D possibly TRBD1 on 5 matching bases. The CDR3 sequence is CATSRDRGRVNTEAFF. CDR3 bases: TGTGCCACCAGCAGAGATAGGGGCCGCGTGAACACTGAAGCTTTCTTT.